This T cell receptor beta chain was captured by sequencing in a study of blood T cells in healthy people across ages. Sample-barcoded 5' priming and a J-beta primer mix drove a second PCR of about 6 to 12 cycles. TCRdb recomputed calls from the 5' RACE reads with MiXCR, one row per CDR3 protein. Among almost 1 million distinct CDR3 sequences listed, about 51% were seen once. The CDR3 is made up of 18 amino acids. Trimming cost V 1 base and J 4 bases, with 22 bases left between them. Germline CDR1 reads SGHTA; CDR2 reads FQGNSA. Every donor provided 9.5 to 10 milliliters of peripheral blood. A minimum of 7 million PBMCs was isolated per sample.

The V call is TRBV7-2, the J call TRBJ2-5, with D perhaps matching TRBD1 (6 bases). The clonotype originates from a woman in her sixties in good health. Sequenced: blood. CDR3: CASSLDGRDKLVRETQYF. As DNA, the CDR3 is TGTGCCAGCAGCTTAGATGGCCGGGACAAGCTTGTGAGAGAGACCCAGTACTTC. The whole variable domain, filled in from reference TRBV7-2 and TRBJ2-5, reads GAGVSQSPSNKVTEKGKDVELRCDPISGHTALYWYRQSLGQGLEFLIYFQGNSAPDKSGLPSDRFSAERTGGSVSTLTIQRTQQEDSAVYLCASSLDGRDKLVRETQYFGPGTRLLVL.